Listed below are T cell receptor beta chains from one sample, sequenced in a study of blood T cell repertoires in COVID-19. Measured with immunoSEQ multiplex PCR; TCRdb has only the in-frame clones, and not every one. The table lists some 74,000 clones, around 87% of them singletons. Material for sequencing was peripheral blood. The receptor source for this set is a man aged 45 to 65 with active COVID-19. Both conserved end residues are part of each CDR3. The D gene is left open where the match is weak. Clone sizes are given selectively: once, few, many, or a class where the clone is expanded.

v_call	clone_size	d_call	j_call	cdr3_aa	cdr3_nt
TRBV5-8	.	.	TRBJ1-2	CASSFRQVTNLYGYTF	TGTGCCAGCAGCTTCCGGCAGGTCACCAACCTCTATGGCTACACCTTC
TRBV4-3	.	TRBD1	TRBJ2-5	CASSRGGASETQYF	TGCGCCAGCAGCCGAGGGGGCGCGTCAGAGACCCAGTACTTC
TRBV28	.	.	TRBJ1-2	CASSTGLRGYTF	TGTGCCAGCAGTACAGGGTTGCGTGGCTACACCTTC
TRBV4-2	.	.	TRBJ2-3	CASSHPAGVSADTQYF	TGTGCCAGCAGCCATCCCGCAGGGGTCTCCGCAGATACGCAGTATTTT
TRBV18	.	.	TRBJ1-5	CASSPGQANQPQHF	TGTGCCAGCTCACCGGGTCAGGCCAATCAGCCCCAGCATTTT
TRBV6-5	few	.	TRBJ1-6	CASSPIQGSPLHF	TGTGCCAGCAGCCCAATACAGGGTTCACCCCTCCACTTT
TRBV9	.	.	TRBJ1-5	CASSGGGDNQPQHF	TGTGCCAGCTCGGGGGGAGGGGACAATCAGCCCCAGCATTTT
TRBV28	.	.	TRBJ1-5	CASSPPPGREQPQHF	TGTGCCAGCAGTCCCCCCCCAGGGAGGGAGCAGCCCCAGCATTTT
TRBV24-1	once	.	TRBJ2-2	CATSVPGKIGELFF	TGTGCCACCAGTGTTCCAGGGAAGATCGGGGAGCTGTTTTTT
TRBV19	.	TRBD2	TRBJ2-4	CASSALGLAGALAKNIQYF	TGTGCCAGTAGTGCGCTGGGACTAGCGGGGGCACTAGCCAAAAACATTCAGTACTTC
TRBV29-1	.	.	TRBJ2-7	CSVIGTPDEQYF	TGCAGCGTTATAGGGACTCCCGACGAGCAGTACTTC
TRBV7-2	once	TRBD1	TRBJ1-4	CASSLGQGGEKLFF	TGTGCCAGCAGCCTAGGACAGGGAGGCGAAAAACTGTTTTTT
TRBV30	.	.	TRBJ2-3	CAWSIMRSTDTQYF	TGTGCCTGGAGTATCATGCGGTCCACAGATACGCAGTATTTT
TRBV5-8	.	.	TRBJ2-5	CASSLKGAVMQETQYF	TGTGCCAGCAGCTTAAAAGGGGCTGTTATGCAAGAGACCCAGTACTTC
TRBV9	.	TRBD1	TRBJ1-2	CASSPPGGGYTF	TGTGCCAGCAGCCCACCAGGGGGCGGCTACACCTTC
TRBV7-2	.	.	TRBJ2-5	CASSFYSNQETQYF	TGTGCCAGCAGCTTTTACAGTAACCAAGAGACCCAGTACTTC
TRBV2	.	TRBD2	TRBJ2-3	CASSDSGGADTQYF	TGTGCCAGCAGTGATAGCGGGGGGGCAGATACGCAGTATTTT
TRBV7-9	.	TRBD1	TRBJ1-5	CASSLRTGEPQHF	TGTGCCAGCAGCTTAAGGACAGGGGAACCCCAGCATTTT
TRBV4-3	.	.	TRBJ2-2	CASSQDLRRVNTGELFF	TGCGCCAGCAGCCAAGACCTGCGGAGGGTAAACACCGGGGAGCTGTTTTTT
TRBV27	.	TRBD1	TRBJ1-5	CASSPDRVQPQHF	TGTGCCAGCAGTCCCGACAGGGTGCAGCCCCAGCATTTT
TRBV6-5	.	.	TRBJ1-1	CASSYGARTANTEAFF	TGTGCCAGCAGTTATGGGGCGCGGACAGCGAACACTGAAGCTTTCTTT
TRBV2	few	.	TRBJ1-2	CASSPRASVPIGYTF	TGTGCCAGCAGTCCCAGGGCCAGTGTCCCTATAGGCTACACCTTC
TRBV9	.	.	TRBJ1-2	CASSVAPGSNYGYTF	TGTGCCAGCAGCGTAGCCCCGGGGTCTAACTATGGCTACACCTTC
TRBV29-1	.	.	TRBJ1-4	CSVRSQGEKLFF	TGCAGCGTTAGGTCGCAGGGCGAAAAACTGTTTTTT
TRBV5-4	once	TRBD2	TRBJ2-1	CASREGSGSSYNEQFF	TGTGCCAGCAGGGAGGGGAGCGGGAGCTCCTACAATGAGCAGTTCTTC
TRBV19	.	TRBD2	TRBJ2-1	CASTQTGTSGQMKQFF	TGTGCCAGTACCCAGACCGGGACTAGCGGCCAGATGAAGCAGTTCTTC
TRBV19	.	.	TRBJ2-1	CASSPRWGGPYNEQFF	TGTGCCAGTAGCCCCCGTTGGGGGGGGCCATACAATGAGCAGTTCTTC
TRBV28	.	TRBD1	TRBJ1-2	CASSLSLTGDGYTF	TGTGCCAGCAGTTTAAGTCTGACAGGGGATGGCTACACCTTC
TRBV3-1/TRBV3-2	.	TRBD1	TRBJ1-6	CASSQDYGRGRGALHF	TGTGCCAGCAGCCAAGATTATGGCAGGGGGCGAGGGGCCCTCCACTTT
TRBV21-1	.	.	TRBJ2-7	CASLEQYEQYF	TGTGCCAGCCTGGAACAGTACGAGCAGTACTTC
TRBV27	.	TRBD1	TRBJ1-1	CASSQTGGTEAFF	TGTGCCAGCAGTCAGACAGGGGGGACTGAAGCTTTCTTT
TRBV7-2	.	TRBD2	TRBJ2-1	CASSFTGTTHNEQFF	TGTGCCAGCAGCTTCACCGGGACTACCCACAATGAGCAGTTCTTC
TRBV19	.	.	TRBJ1-3	CASSPTAQARNTIYF	TGTGCCAGTAGCCCCACGGCCCAGGCAAGAAACACCATATATTTT
TRBV4-2	few	TRBD1	TRBJ2-7	CASSHGQGSSYEQYF	TGTGCCAGCAGCCACGGACAGGGGAGCTCCTACGAGCAGTACTTC
TRBV4-1	once	TRBD1	TRBJ2-3	CASSQFRDSSTDTQYF	TGCGCCAGCAGCCAATTTCGGGACAGTAGCACAGATACGCAGTATTTT
TRBV7-2	.	TRBD2	TRBJ2-7	CASSSNYHATSDTRYEQYF	TGTGCCAGCAGCTCCAATTATCACGCTACTAGCGACACCCGCTACGAGCAGTACTTC